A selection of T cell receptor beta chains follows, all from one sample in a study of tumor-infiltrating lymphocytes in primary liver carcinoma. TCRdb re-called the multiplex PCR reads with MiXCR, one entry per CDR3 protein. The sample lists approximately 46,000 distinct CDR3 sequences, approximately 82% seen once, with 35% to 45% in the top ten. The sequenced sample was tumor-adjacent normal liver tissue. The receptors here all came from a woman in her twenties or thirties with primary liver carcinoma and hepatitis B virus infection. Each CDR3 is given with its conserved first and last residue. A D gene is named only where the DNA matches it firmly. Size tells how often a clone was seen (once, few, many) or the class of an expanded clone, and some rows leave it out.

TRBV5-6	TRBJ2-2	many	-	CASSLYWAGELFF	TGTGCCAGCAGCTTGTATTGGGCCGGGGAGCTGTTTTTT
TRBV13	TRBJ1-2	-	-	CASSLGGTLTYGYTF	TGTGCCAGCAGCTTAGGTGGGACGCTCACCTATGGCTACACCTTC
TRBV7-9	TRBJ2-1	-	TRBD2	CASTSGLAGGLGSDNEQFF	TGTGCCAGCACCTCGGGACTAGCAGGAGGGCTGGGAAGTGACAATGAGCAGTTCTTC
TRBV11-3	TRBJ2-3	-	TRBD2	CDSSLGFGAGAGGTDTQYF	TGTGATAGCAGCTTAGGTTTTGGAGCGGGGGCAGGAGGCACAGATACGCAGTATTTT
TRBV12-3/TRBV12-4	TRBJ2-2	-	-	CASRRWDSNTGELFF	TGTGCTAGCCGAAGGTGGGACTCGAACACCGGGGAGCTGTTTTTT
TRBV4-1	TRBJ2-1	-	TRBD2	CASSQGSTSGRVYNEQFF	TGCGCCAGCAGCCAAGGCTCTACCAGCGGGAGGGTATACAATGAGCAGTTCTTC
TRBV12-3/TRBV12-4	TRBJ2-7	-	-	CASNPDPLGQYF	TGTGCCAGCAACCCAGACCCGCTCGGGCAGTACTTC
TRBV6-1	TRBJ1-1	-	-	CASSEEMGIPGTEAFF	TGTGCCAGCAGTGAAGAGATGGGAATCCCTGGGACTGAAGCTTTCTTT
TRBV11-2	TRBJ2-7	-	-	CASNLASEQYF	TGTGCCAGCAATCTAGCCAGTGAGCAGTACTTT
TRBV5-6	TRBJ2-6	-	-	CASCFFGAGANVLTF	TGTGCCAGCTGCTTCTTCGGTGCTGGGGCCAACGTCCTGACTTTC
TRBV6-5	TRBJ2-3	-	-	CVSSYGLVNTDTQYF	TGTGTCAGCAGTTACGGGCTGGTCAACACAGATACGCAGTATTTT
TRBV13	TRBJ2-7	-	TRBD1	CGSSDRQGSHEQYF	TGTGGCAGCAGCGATAGACAGGGTTCCCACGAGCAGTACTTC
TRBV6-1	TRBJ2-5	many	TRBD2	CASKLGLAFHQETQYF	TGTGCCAGCAAGTTGGGACTAGCCTTTCACCAAGAGACCCAGTACTTC
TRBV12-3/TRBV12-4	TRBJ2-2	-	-	CVSSLGVAAGELFF	TGTGTCAGCAGTTTAGGGGTAGCCGCCGGGGAGCTGTTTTTT
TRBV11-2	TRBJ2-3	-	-	CAGSARGALSTCTQYF	TGTGCCGGCAGCGCACGCGGGGCTCTTAGCACATGTACGCAGTATTTT
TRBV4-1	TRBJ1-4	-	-	CASSRDVALREKLFF	TGCGCCAGCAGCCGAGACGTCGCACTGAGGGAAAAACTGTTTTTT
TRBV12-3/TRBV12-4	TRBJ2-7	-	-	CASGFRANSYEQYF	TGTGCCAGCGGGTTTCGAGCAAACTCCTACGAGCAGTACTTC
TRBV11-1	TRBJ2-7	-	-	CANSLATAPYEQYF	TGTGCCAACAGCTTAGCGACGGCCCCCTACGAACAGTACTTC
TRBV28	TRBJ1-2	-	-	CTISLYNPQGFYGYTF	TGTACCATCAGTTTGTATAATCCCCAGGGCTTCTATGGCTACACCTTC
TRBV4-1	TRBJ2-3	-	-	CVSSQDLGGTTGIDTQYF	TGCGTCAGCAGCCAAGATCTGGGCGGGACCACGGGCATAGATACGCAGTATTTT
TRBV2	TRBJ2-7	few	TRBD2	CASSQASGTYEQYF	TGTGCCAGCAGTCAGGCTAGCGGAACCTACGAGCAGTACTTC
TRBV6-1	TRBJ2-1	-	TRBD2	CASSGAGGSGYDEQFF	TGTGCCAGCAGTGGAGCGGGGGGGTCTGGCTACGATGAGCAGTTCTTC
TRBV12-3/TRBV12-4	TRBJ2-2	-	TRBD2	CASSLGTSGSAGELFF	TGTGCCAGCAGTTTGGGGACTAGCGGGAGTGCCGGGGAGCTATTTTTT